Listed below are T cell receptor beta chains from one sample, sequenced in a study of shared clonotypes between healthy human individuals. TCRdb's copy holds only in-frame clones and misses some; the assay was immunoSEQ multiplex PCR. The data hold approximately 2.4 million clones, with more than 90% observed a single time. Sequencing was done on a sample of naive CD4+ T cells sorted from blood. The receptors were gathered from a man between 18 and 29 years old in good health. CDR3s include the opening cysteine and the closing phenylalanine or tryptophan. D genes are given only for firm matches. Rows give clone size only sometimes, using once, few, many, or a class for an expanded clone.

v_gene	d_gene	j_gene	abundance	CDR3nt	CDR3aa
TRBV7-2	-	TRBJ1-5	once	TGTGCCAGCAGCTCCCCGAAGGGGTCCATCAGGGAGCCCCAGCATTTT	CASSSPKGSIREPQHF
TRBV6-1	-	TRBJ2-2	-	TGTGCCAGCGGGCTACCCTTCGGGACCGGGGAGCTGTTTTTT	CASGLPFGTGELFF
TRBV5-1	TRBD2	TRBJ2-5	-	TGCGCCAGCAGCTTGGGGACTAGAAGTTGGGAGACCCAGTACTTC	CASSLGTRSWETQYF
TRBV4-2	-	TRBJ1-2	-	TGTGCCAGCAGCCAAGAGATGGTTAACTATGGCTACACCTTC	CASSQEMVNYGYTF
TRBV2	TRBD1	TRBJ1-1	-	TGTGCCAGCAGTGAAGCGCGGACAGGGGGGAACACTGAAGCTTTCTTT	CASSEARTGGNTEAFF
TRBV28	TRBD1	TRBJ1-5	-	TGTGCCAGCCCAGGGGGCGGATTTCAGCCCCAGCATTTT	CASPGGGFQPQHF
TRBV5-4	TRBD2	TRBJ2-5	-	TGTGCCAGCAGCCAAAAGCTAGCGGGAGACCAAGAGACCCAGTACTTC	CASSQKLAGDQETQYF
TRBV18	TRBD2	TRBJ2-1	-	TGTGCCAGCTCACCACTAGCGGGAGGCCCTAACAATGAGCAGTTCTTC	CASSPLAGGPNNEQFF
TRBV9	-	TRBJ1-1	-	TGTGCCAGCAGCGTAGATGTTTTGACTGAAGCTTTCTTT	CASSVDVLTEAFF
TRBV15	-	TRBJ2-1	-	TGTGCCACCAGCAGAGAGGGGGGAAGAAGCTACAATGAGCAGTTCTTC	CATSREGGRSYNEQFF
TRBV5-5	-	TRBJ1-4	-	TGTGCCAGCAGCATGGAGCAGGGTAAGGGGGATGAAAAACTGTTTTTT	CASSMEQGKGDEKLFF
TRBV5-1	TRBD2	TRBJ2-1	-	TGCGCCAGCAGCCCGATCACTAGCGGGCCCTACAATGAGCAGTTCTTC	CASSPITSGPYNEQFF
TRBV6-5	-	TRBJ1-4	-	TGTGCCAGCAGTACGAGGGTTGGAATTGAAAAACTGTTTTTT	CASSTRVGIEKLFF
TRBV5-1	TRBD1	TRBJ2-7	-	TGCGCCAGCAGTCGACAGGGGGACTCCTACGAGCAGTACTTC	CASSRQGDSYEQYF